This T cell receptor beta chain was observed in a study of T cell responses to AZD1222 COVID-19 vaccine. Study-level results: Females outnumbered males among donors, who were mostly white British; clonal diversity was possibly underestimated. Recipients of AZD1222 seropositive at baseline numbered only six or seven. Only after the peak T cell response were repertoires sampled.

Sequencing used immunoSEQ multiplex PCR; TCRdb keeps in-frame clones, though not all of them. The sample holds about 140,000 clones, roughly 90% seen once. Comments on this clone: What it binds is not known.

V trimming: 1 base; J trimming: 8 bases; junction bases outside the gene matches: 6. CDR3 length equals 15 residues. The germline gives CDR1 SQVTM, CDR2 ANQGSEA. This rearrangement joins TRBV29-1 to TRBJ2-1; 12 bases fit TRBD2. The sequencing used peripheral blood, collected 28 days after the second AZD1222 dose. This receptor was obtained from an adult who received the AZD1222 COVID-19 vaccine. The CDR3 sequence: CSVEGLAGGMDEQFF. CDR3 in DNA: TGCAGCGTTGAAGGTCTAGCGGGAGGGATGGATGAGCAGTTCTTC.